Listed below are T cell receptor beta chains from one sample, sequenced in a study of post-analysis software for immune sequencing data. TCRdb reanalysed the PCR reads using MiXCR and keeps one entry per CDR3 protein. The table includes around 200,000 distinct CDR3 sequences, around 29% detected once. The sequenced sample was blood. The receptors shown here come from a girl aged 2-17 years with multiple sclerosis. Both conserved end residues are part of each CDR3. Fields, in order: D gene, V gene, clone size, J gene, CDR3 protein, CDR3 DNA. The D gene is left open where the match is weak. A clone size is listed for some rows: how often the clone was seen (once, few, many), or a class if it is expanded.

>NA|TRBV3-1|NA|TRBJ1-5
CASSRTANHDQPQHF
TGTGCCAGCAGCCGGACAGCCAACCATGATCAGCCCCAGCATTTT
>TRBD1|TRBV5-1|many|TRBJ2-7
CASSLANRGEEQYF
TGCGCCAGCAGCTTGGCCAACAGGGGAGAAGAGCAGTACTTC
>NA|TRBV5-1|NA|TRBJ2-3
CASSPLTADTQYF
TGCGCCAGCAGCCCGCTCACTGCAGATACGCAGTATTTT
>TRBD1|TRBV6-2/TRBV6-3|few|TRBJ1-1
CASSAGQSAFF
TGTGCCAGCAGTGCGGGACAGTCAGCTTTCTTT
>TRBD1|TRBV27|few|TRBJ1-5
CASSPRKGASWEPQHF
TGTGCCAGCAGTCCCCGGAAGGGGGCTAGCTGGGAGCCCCAGCATTTT
>NA|TRBV12-3/TRBV12-4|once|TRBJ1-4
CASSSGSTNEKLFF
TGTGCCAGCAGTTCAGGGTCTACTAATGAAAAACTGTTTTTT
>TRBD1|TRBV12-3/TRBV12-4|few|TRBJ1-1
CASSPIADRSMNTEAFF
TGTGCCAGCAGCCCCATTGCGGACAGGTCGATGAACACTGAAGCTTTCTTT
>NA|TRBV7-9|many|TRBJ2-7
CASSPPTGSYEQYF
TGTGCCAGCAGCCCCCCGACAGGATCCTACGAGCAGTACTTC
>NA|TRBV2|few|TRBJ1-1
CASSVFGPQEAFF
TGTGCCAGCAGTGTATTCGGGCCCCAAGAAGCTTTCTTT
>TRBD2|TRBV7-2|once|TRBJ2-5
CASSLTSGGPQETQYF
TGTGCCAGCAGCTTGACTAGCGGGGGCCCACAAGAGACCCAGTACTTC
>NA|TRBV5-1|few|TRBJ2-1
CASSLRQESYNEQFF
TGCGCCAGCAGCTTAAGACAGGAGTCCTACAATGAGCAGTTCTTC
>TRBD2|TRBV12-3/TRBV12-4|NA|TRBJ2-1
CASSQGLARGNEQFF
TGTGCCAGCAGTCAGGGACTAGCGCGAGGGAATGAGCAGTTCTTC
>NA|TRBV7-2|NA|TRBJ2-5
CASSLAGGQRETQYF
TGTGCCAGCAGCTTAGCGGGGGGGCAGCGAGAGACCCAGTACTTC
>NA|TRBV30|NA|TRBJ2-7
CAWRPGPSAYEQYF
TGTGCCTGGAGGCCGGGACCCTCCGCCTACGAGCAGTACTTC